This entry features one T cell receptor beta chain sequence. Antigen unknown. Trimming took off 3 bases at V and 0 bases at J, with 6 bases between the two ends. Germline assignment: CDR1 SQVTM and CDR2 ANQGSEA. This CDR3 is built from 14 residues. The data are from a study of PD-1 blockade in mismatch repair-deficient tumors. Study results and caveats: Rapid post-treatment expansion, then contraction, generally preceding radiologic response, marked tumor-resident clones.

The repertoire was sequenced with immunoSEQ multiplex PCR; TCRdb's copy has only in-frame clones and lacks some. The table lists some 50,000 clones, more than 65% of them singletons. All patients were mismatch repair deficient, assessed by either PCR or immunohistochemistry. TCR sequencing covered three patients who responded to pembrolizumab. This sequence originates from an adult with mismatch repair-deficient cancer. The sample here was PBMCs, taken before pembrolizumab treatment. The rearrangement links TRBV29-1 to TRBJ2-6; D is unresolved. CDR3 DNA: TGCAGCGTTGACAGTTCCTCTGGGGCCAACGTCCTGACTTTC. The encoded protein is CSVDSSSGANVLTF.